This T cell receptor beta chain came from a study of a mutant IDH1 vaccine in newly diagnosed glioma. As for the study in general: Previous care, which was radiotherapy, temozolomide, or both, most often involved both.

Sequenced by immunoSEQ multiplex PCR; TCRdb stores in-frame clones only, minus some. Here the sample spans 70,000 to 90,000 clones, around nine tenths being singletons. Concerning this clone: What it recognizes is unknown.

This CDR3 is built from 14 residues. The V gene lost 1 base and the J gene lost 3 bases, with 6 bases spanning the gap. Germline lookup yields CDR1 SGHAT and CDR2 FQNNGV. The time point: week 5, during vaccination. One vaccine dose held 300 ug of mutant IDH1 20-mer peptide and came with topical imiquimod. The material sequenced was PBMCs, taken from a glioma patient whose treatment included an IDH1 peptide vaccine. The origin of this receptor is a woman in her forties or fifties with glioma. V gene TRBV11-2 combines with J gene TRBJ1-4; D is uncertain. The CDR3 region has the DNA TGTGCCAGCAGCTTAGGGGCTGCTAATGAAAAACTGTTTTTT. This gives the protein CASSLGAANEKLFF.